This TCR beta chain comes out of a study of blood T cell repertoires in COVID-19. Profiling relied on immunoSEQ multiplex PCR, and the TCRdb table lists in-frame clones only, not all of them. The repertoire holds about 70,000 clones, with about 81% as singletons. Germline CDR1 reads SGHTA; CDR2 reads FQGNSA. The CDR3 runs 15 residues. The germline V and J ends were trimmed by 5 bases and 4 bases, with 17 bases remaining between them. J is TRBJ1-2 and V is TRBV7-2, with a possible D match to TRBD1 (6 bases). The sample taken for sequencing was peripheral blood. The source of this sequence is a man older than 75 with acute or convalescent COVID-19. The CDR3 sequence is CASSPRTRTVYGYTF. The CDR3, as DNA: TGTGCCAGCAGCCCTAGGACCCGGACAGTCTATGGCTACACCTTC.